A single sample gave rise to the 30 T cell receptor beta chains below, sequenced in a study of T cell responses to AZD1222 COVID-19 vaccine. Method: immunoSEQ multiplex PCR; TCRdb's copy keeps in-frame clones and lacks some. There are around 120,000 clones in the sample; around nine tenths occur only once, and approximately 10% lies in the top ten. Sequenced here: peripheral blood, sampled on day 0 of MenACWY control vaccination. These receptors were obtained from an adult in good health.

This chain connects TRBV4-3 to TRBJ2-1; 8 bases match TRBD1. V was pared by 0 bases and J by 4 bases, with 8 bases of the junction left unmatched. The CDR3 extends over 17 amino acids. CDR1 is LGHNA, CDR2 YSLEER, per germline. The DNA for the CDR3 is TGCGCCAGCAGCCAAGATGGTGGCAGGGGGCTGTACAATGAGCAGTTCTTC. Translation gives CASSQDGGRGLYNEQFF.

J is TRBJ1-1 and V is TRBV11-2; maybe TRBD1 (6 bases). V gave up 4 bases and J gave up 2 bases, with 20 bases separating them. From germline, CDR1 is SGHAT and CDR2 FQNNGV. This CDR3 is built from 17 residues. For the CDR3, the DNA is TGTGCCAGCAGCTACCCCATATCGGGACAACTAAACACTGAAGCTTTCTTT. This encodes CASSYPISGQLNTEAFF.

The chain has TRBV19 and TRBJ2-1; 12 bases match TRBD2. The CDR3 is 16 residues long. Germline assignment: CDR1 LNHDA and CDR2 SQIVND (reference sequence). V was pared by 4 bases and J by 4 bases, with 5 bases of the junction left unmatched. In nucleotides, the CDR3 is TGTGCCAGTAGTACAGGACTAGCGGGAATGTACAATGAGCAGTTCTTC. It codes for CASSTGLAGMYNEQFF.

The V and J genes are TRBV5-1 and TRBJ1-1, with D hard to call. V lost 2 bases and J 6 bases, leaving 17 bases between the germline ends. CDR1 is SGHRS, CDR2 YFSETQ, per germline. The CDR3 has 15 residues. CDR3 residues: CASSLSGRHGAEAFF. Here the CDR3 DNA reads TGCGCCAGCAGCTTATCGGGAAGACACGGCGCTGAAGCTTTCTTT.

The V gene is TRBV6-4, the J gene TRBJ2-1; D gene unclear. Germline V gene sequence: CDR1 MRHNA, CDR2 SNTAGT. Trimming removed 4 bases from V and 0 bases from J, with 7 bases in between. The CDR3 contains 14 residues. CDR3 sequence reads: CASSVSFSYNEQFF. The DNA of the CDR3 is TGTGCCAGCAGTGTGAGCTTCTCCTACAATGAGCAGTTCTTC.

The genes are TRBV6-1 and TRBJ2-1; the match to TRBD1 covers 8 bases. There are 16 residues in the CDR3. Trimming cost V 3 bases and J 7 bases; bases outside gene matches: 11. Germline V gene lookup returns CDR1 MNHNS and CDR2 SASEGT. CDR3 protein: CASSEFRGQGANEQFF. The CDR3 DNA follows: TGTGCCAGCAGTGAGTTTAGGGGTCAGGGGGCAAATGAGCAGTTCTTC.

The chain is built from TRBV7-2 and TRBJ2-7; D is undetermined. Germline V lookup: CDR1 SGHTA, CDR2 FQGNSA. Trimming removed 4 bases at V and 0 bases at J, with 10 bases between. This CDR3 spans 14 amino acids. The CDR3 is CASSYGRSSYEQYF. For the CDR3, the DNA is TGTGCCAGCAGCTACGGACGGAGCTCCTACGAGCAGTACTTC.

The chain links TRBV30 to TRBJ2-7; perhaps TRBD1 as D (6 bases). This CDR3 spans 15 amino acids. Germline V lookup: CDR1 GTSNPN, CDR2 SVGIG (reference sequence). V was pared by 0 bases and J by 2 bases, with 14 bases between. DNA for the CDR3: TGTGCCTGGAGTGTCTCGACAGGCAAGACCTACGAGCAGTACTTC. Its translation: CAWSVSTGKTYEQYF. The complete variable domain, with remaining parts taken from reference TRBV30 and TRBJ2-7, reads SQTIHQWPATLVQPVGSPLSLECTVEGTSNPNLYWYRQAAGRGLQLLFYSVGIGQISSEVPQNLSASRPQDRQFILSSKKLLLSDSGFYLCAWSVSTGKTYEQYFGPGTRLTVT.

The rearrangement uses TRBV2 and TRBJ2-7; D might be TRBD1 or TRBD2, each matching 5 bases. The V gene lost 8 bases and the J gene lost 2 bases, with 10 bases spanning the gap. There are 12 residues in the CDR3. In germline, CDR1 is SNHLY, CDR2 FYNNEI. CDR3 sequence (DNA): TGTGCCAGCCAGGGAGAACCCTACGAGCAGTACTTC. This encodes CASQGEPYEQYF.

This clone was detected once. The chain carries TRBV5-1 and TRBJ1-2; 7 bases map to TRBD1. CDR1 is SGHRS, CDR2 YFSETQ, per germline. After removal of 2 bases from V and 4 bases from J, the junction contained 11 bases not matched to a gene. CDR3 size: 16 residues. In DNA, the CDR3 is TGCGCCAGCAGCTTCTGGACAGGACCCGAAGGCTATGGCTACACCTTC. Translation: CASSFWTGPEGYGYTF.

CDR3 sequence reads: CASSPTLARYEQYF. The CDR3 DNA reads TGTGCCAGCAGCCCAACACTAGCGAGGTACGAGCAGTACTTC. The rearrangement joins TRBV7-2 to TRBJ2-7; the match to TRBD2 covers 7 bases. The CDR3 has 14 amino acids. Germline lookup yields CDR1 SGHTA and CDR2 FQGNSA. Losses at the gene ends were 5 bases for V and 4 bases for J; bases not matched to a gene: 8.

V is TRBV4-2 and J is TRBJ1-2, with TRBD1 matching 11 bases. Germline assignment: CDR1 LGHNA and CDR2 YNFKEQ. V was pared by 3 bases and J by 4 bases, with 10 bases of the junction left unmatched. The CDR3 is 17 residues long. The CDR3 reads CASSQRTGGGLGYGYTF. CDR3 sequence (DNA): TGTGCCAGCAGCCAGAGGACAGGGGGCGGACTGGGCTATGGCTACACCTTC.

The chain couples TRBV15 to TRBJ2-1; D gene uncertain. Looked up from germline, CDR1 is LNHNV and CDR2 is YYDKDF (reference sequence). There are 14 residues in the CDR3. V was shortened by 0 bases and J by 5 bases, with 8 bases between the two germline ends. CDR3 loop: CATSREGVNNEQFF. CDR3 bases: TGTGCCACCAGCAGAGAAGGAGTTAACAATGAGCAGTTCTTC.

The chain joins TRBV5-6 to TRBJ1-1; possible D gene TRBD1, 5 bases. This CDR3 spans 13 amino acids. Per germline, CDR1 SGHDT and CDR2 YYEEEE. The V end lost 2 bases, the J end lost 7 bases, and 12 bases lay between the germline ends. CDR3 in amino acids: CASSFGAGVEAFF. The CDR3 nucleotides read TGTGCCAGCAGCTTCGGGGCTGGGGTTGAAGCTTTCTTT. Based on the CDR3 plus reference TRBV5-6 and TRBJ1-1, the full variable domain is DAGVTQSPTHLIKTRGQQVTLRCSPKSGHDTVSWYQQALGQGPQFIFQYYEEEERQRGNFPDRFSGHQFPNYSSELNVNALLLGDSALYLCASSFGAGVEAFFGQGTRLTVV.

The chain links TRBV3-1 (or the pseudogene TRBV3-2) to TRBJ2-2; TRBD2 is a possible D gene (5 bases). Germline V gives CDR1 LGHDT, CDR2 YNNKEL (reference sequence). This CDR3 is built from 14 residues. Trimming left V 2 bases short and J 8 bases short, with 12 bases between. CDR3 DNA: TGTGCCAGCAGCCAACGGGGAGAGGCTGGGGAGCTGTTTTTT. Protein product: CASSQRGEAGELFF.

The gene calls are TRBV7-2 and TRBJ2-7; the match to TRBD2 covers 8 bases. Germline assignment: CDR1 SGHTA and CDR2 FQGNSA. The CDR3 contains 15 residues. The ends lost 3 bases at V and 6 bases at J; junction bases unmatched: 10. CDR3 residues: CASSFNSGEGLEQYF. CDR3 DNA: TGTGCCAGCAGCTTTAATAGCGGGGAGGGTCTCGAGCAGTACTTC.

The rearrangement joins TRBV9 to TRBJ2-7, with D perhaps matching TRBD2 (6 bases). The CDR3 has 15 amino acids. Germline V CDR1 and CDR2: SGDLS, YYNGEE. The germline V and J ends were trimmed by 0 bases and 0 bases, with 10 bases remaining between them. CDR3 loop: CASSVDGGTSYEQYF. DNA for the CDR3: TGTGCCAGCAGCGTAGATGGCGGGACCTCCTACGAGCAGTACTTC.

The V gene is TRBV2, the J gene TRBJ1-5, with a tentative D call TRBD1 (5 bases). Germline values: CDR1 SNHLY, CDR2 FYNNEI. This CDR3 comprises 14 residues. V shed 2 bases and J shed 4 bases, with 9 bases lying between them. CDR3 loop: CASSEQGGNQPQHF. Here the CDR3 DNA reads TGTGCCAGCAGTGAACAGGGAGGGAATCAGCCCCAGCATTTT.

The rearrangement uses TRBV5-1 and TRBJ1-1, with 9 bases aligning to TRBD1. The CDR3 is 14 amino acids. Germline CDR1 and CDR2: SGHRS and YFSETQ. V dropped 2 bases and J dropped 10; count of bases not matched to a gene: 9. Written as DNA, the CDR3 is TGCGCCAGCAGCTTACGGACAGGGGCCCCTGGAGCTTTCTTT. Amino acids: CASSLRTGAPGAFF.

The chain employs TRBV19 and TRBJ2-5; no definite D call. Trimming removed 3 bases from V and 3 bases from J, with 8 bases in between. Germline CDR1 LNHDA, CDR2 SQIVND (reference sequence). This CDR3 is 13 amino acids long. CDR3 sequence reads: CASSIGLKETQYF. The CDR3 DNA follows: TGTGCCAGTAGTATTGGGCTCAAAGAGACCCAGTACTTC.

The chain joins TRBV9 to TRBJ2-2, with D possibly matching TRBD2 (6 bases). Germline CDR1 SGDLS, CDR2 YYNGEE. This CDR3 is built from 15 residues. V lost 0 bases and J lost 2, with 8 bases in between. The DNA for the CDR3 is TGTGCCAGCAGCGTAGGGGGGGTAAACACCGGGGAGCTGTTTTTT. This encodes CASSVGGVNTGELFF.

The rearrangement uses TRBV4-2 and TRBJ2-1; weak D call: TRBD2 (6 bases). Trimming took off 1 base at V and 2 bases at J, with 12 bases between the two ends. Per the germline V gene, CDR1 is LGHNA and CDR2 is YNFKEQ. The CDR3 length is 16 residues. In DNA, the CDR3 is TGTGCCAGCAGCCAAGTTGTGGGAGGCCCCTACAATGAGCAGTTCTTC. Its translation is CASSQVVGGPYNEQFF.

The CDR3 loop is CASSLAGTANTEAFF. The CDR3 DNA follows: TGTGCCAGCAGCTTAGCCGGGACAGCGAACACTGAAGCTTTCTTT. The rearrangement joins TRBV11-3 to TRBJ1-1; 7 bases are shared with TRBD1. The CDR3 has 15 residues. Germline V CDR1 and CDR2: SGHNT, YENEEA. V shed 1 base and J 1 base; nucleotides not matched to a gene: 3.

The chain recombines TRBV9 with TRBJ1-1; tentatively, D is TRBD1 (6 bases). CDR1 SGDLS and CDR2 YYNGEE come from the germline V gene. V lost 3 bases, J lost 0 bases, and 9 bases lay in between. The CDR3 sequence is 14 residues long. The CDR3 bases are TGTGCCAGCAGCGCCACAGGGCTGAACACTGAAGCTTTCTTT. This gives the protein CASSATGLNTEAFF.

On this clone itself: The junction shows a germline mismatch at one end, possibly a read error. The chain links TRBV10-3 to TRBJ2-6, with unresolved D. The CDR3 has 17 amino acids. Germline V lookup: CDR1 ENHRY, CDR2 SYGVKD. CDR3 residues: CAISESGFGSGANVLTF. CDR3 sequence (DNA): TGTGCCATCAGCGAGTCAGGTTTTGGTTCTGGGGCCAACGTCCTGACTTTC.

The chain is built from TRBV7-2 and TRBJ2-7, with D perhaps TRBD2 (6 bases). Germline CDR1 is SGHTA and CDR2 is FQGNSA. Trimming left V 3 bases short and J 0 bases short, with 9 bases between. The CDR3 spans 14 residues. CDR3 in amino acids: CASSLGGGSYEQYF. The DNA of the CDR3 is TGTGCCAGCAGCTTGGGGGGAGGCTCCTACGAGCAGTACTTC. Filled out from reference TRBV7-2 and TRBJ2-7, the complete variable domain reads GAGVSQSPSNKVTEKGKDVELRCDPISGHTALYWYRQSLGQGLEFLIYFQGNSAPDKSGLPSDRFSAERTGGSVSTLTIQRTQQEDSAVYLCASSLGGGSYEQYFGPGTRLTVT.

In this sample, this clone turned up a few times. The chain joins TRBV2 to TRBJ2-5; D ambiguous. The CDR3 loop spans 13 amino acids. CDR1 is SNHLY and CDR2 is FYNNEI in the germline V gene. V was pared by 3 bases and J by 5 bases, with 10 bases between. The CDR3 DNA is TGTGCCAGCAGTGAGGCCCTGGGGGAGACCCAGTACTTC. It is translated as CASSEALGETQYF.

This clone has only one observation. This chain uses TRBV7-9 with TRBJ2-7; no definite D call. The germline V gene has CDR1 SEHNR and CDR2 FQNEAQ (reference sequence). This CDR3 comprises 12 residues. V dropped 3 bases and J dropped 9 bases, with 12 bases sitting between them. CDR3 sequence reads: CASSLAFNLQYF. The DNA of the CDR3 is TGTGCCAGCAGCTTGGCGTTTAATTTGCAGTACTTC. The full variable domain, rest sourced from reference TRBV7-9 and TRBJ2-7, is DTGVSQNPRHKITKRGQNVTFRCDPISEHNRLYWYRQTLGQGPEFLTYFQNEAQLEKSRLLSDRFSAERPKGSFSTLEIQRTEQGDSAMYLCASSLAFNLQYFGPGTRLTVT.

J is TRBJ2-3 and V is TRBV27; 9 nucleotides agree with TRBD2. This CDR3 spans 15 amino acids. With 5 bases clipped from V and 4 bases from J, the junction kept 7 bases outside the gene matches. Germline CDR1 reads MNHEY; CDR2 reads SMNVEV (reference sequence). CDR3 region: CASSASGTVPDTQYF. The CDR3 DNA reads TGTGCCAGCAGTGCTAGCGGGACGGTTCCAGATACGCAGTATTTT.

V gene TRBV5-1 combines with J gene TRBJ1-5, with D perhaps matching TRBD1 (5 bases). V lost 4 bases and J lost 2, with 19 bases in between. The CDR3 totals 17 residues. Germline CDR1 and CDR2: SGHRS and YFSETQ. The CDR3 is CASSPGPTKGGNQPQHF. DNA of the CDR3: TGCGCCAGCAGCCCGGGACCTACTAAAGGTGGCAATCAGCCCCAGCATTTT.